These 4 T cell receptor beta chains were all obtained from the same sample, sequenced in a study of shared clonotypes between healthy human individuals. The repertoire was sequenced with immunoSEQ multiplex PCR; TCRdb's copy has only in-frame clones and lacks some. The sample yields about 710,000 clones, 60% to 75% seen once. The source material was memory CD4+ T cells sorted from blood. Stated subset: CD45RA-negative fraction. These receptors were taken from a woman in her twenties or thirties in good health.

V gene TRBV2 combines with J gene TRBJ1-4, with 9 bases matching TRBD1. This CDR3 contains 14 residues. Germline-derived CDR1 and CDR2 are SNHLY and FYNNEI. V was clipped by 6 bases and J by 5 bases; unmatched bases: 4. The CDR3 loop reads CASSAGTGNEKLFF. Written as DNA, the CDR3 is TGTGCCAGCAGCGCCGGGACAGGGAATGAAAAACTGTTTTTT.

The chain uses TRBV18 and TRBJ1-4; a possible D gene is TRBD1 (6 bases). CDR1 is KGHSH, CDR2 LQKENI, per germline. The CDR3 has 15 residues. Trimming pared 3 bases from V and 3 bases from J, leaving 11 bases between. The DNA for the CDR3 is TGTGCCAGCTCACCCCAGACAGGACCTAATGAAAAACTGTTTTTT. Protein: CASSPQTGPNEKLFF.

In its sample, this clone was seen many times. This rearrangement joins TRBV6-1 to TRBJ2-1, with TRBD1 identical over 8 bases. V shed 6 bases, J shed 4 bases, and the junction held 8 bases outside the gene matches. Per the germline V gene, CDR1 is MNHNS and CDR2 is SASEGT. CDR3 length: 15 amino acids. This CDR3 reads CASSAGGWGYNEQFF. CDR3 nucleotide sequence: TGTGCCAGCAGCGCAGGGGGCTGGGGATACAATGAGCAGTTCTTC.

The CDR3 is CATRGHPGQGQETQYF. The CDR3 nucleotides read TGCGCCACGAGGGGGCATCCGGGACAGGGGCAAGAGACCCAGTACTTC. V gene TRBV23-1 combines with J gene TRBJ2-5; 10 bases line up with TRBD1. TRBV23-1 is labeled an ORF, and its function is uncertain. This CDR3 spans 16 amino acids. Trimming removed 10 bases from V and 2 bases from J; junction bases left unmatched: 13.